This entry lists 31 T cell receptor beta chains sequenced from one sample in a study of blood T cell repertoires in COVID-19. This table comes from immunoSEQ multiplex PCR, and its TCRdb copy is limited to in-frame clones, with some not included. This sample yields some 330,000 clones, of which more than 75% are seen a single time; 3.5% to 4% belongs to the top ten. The specimen was peripheral blood. These receptors were collected from a woman between 45 and 60 years old with active or convalescent COVID-19.

The rearrangement uses TRBV7-3 and TRBJ1-2, with 8 bases that match TRBD1. This CDR3 spans 14 amino acids. Germline V lookup: CDR1 SGHTA, CDR2 FQGTGA. V dropped 5 bases and J dropped 7; count of bases not matched to a gene: 9. For the CDR3, the DNA is TGTGCCAGCAGCCCTCGCCCAGGGGGCGGTGGCTACACCTTC. Translated, it gives CASSPRPGGGGYTF. Filled out from reference TRBV7-3 and TRBJ1-2, the complete variable domain reads GAGVSQTPSNKVTEKGKYVELRCDPISGHTALYWYRQSLGQGPEFLIYFQGTGAADDSGLPNDRFFAVRPEGSVSTLKIQRTERGDSAVYLCASSPRPGGGGYTFGSGTRLTVV.

This sequence joins TRBV4-1 and TRBJ1-1; tentative D call: TRBD1 (5 bases). From germline, CDR1 is MGHRA and CDR2 YSYEKL. The germline V and J ends were trimmed by 0 bases and 10 bases, with 12 bases remaining between them. The CDR3 extends over 13 amino acids. CDR3 loop: CASSQDFGGVAFF. The CDR3 DNA sequence: TGCGCCAGCAGCCAAGATTTCGGGGGGGTAGCTTTCTTT.

The chain carries TRBV6-5 and TRBJ1-4; 9 bases are shared with TRBD1. Unmatched junction bases numbered 8, after V lost 5 bases and J lost 7 bases. The CDR3 is 15 residues long. Germline V gene lookup returns CDR1 MNHEY and CDR2 SVGAGI. Written as DNA, the CDR3 is TGTGCCAGCAGTCTAAACAGGGGGCATGGTGAAAAACTGTTTTTT. It yields the protein CASSLNRGHGEKLFF.

J is TRBJ2-2 and V is TRBV28; weak D call: TRBD2 (6 bases). This CDR3 region has 14 residues. In germline, CDR1 is MDHEN, CDR2 SYDVKM. Trimming stripped 5 bases from V and 5 bases from J, with 12 bases between. The CDR3 coding sequence is TGTGCCAGCAGTATCGGAGGGAGGACCGGGGAGCTGTTTTTT. This encodes CASSIGGRTGELFF.

The rearrangement uses TRBV28 and TRBJ1-2; 7 bases match TRBD1. The CDR3 length is 14 residues. Germline V gene data show CDR1 as MDHEN and CDR2 as SYDVKM. V dropped 2 bases and J dropped 4; count of bases not matched to a gene: 4. The CDR3, as DNA: TGTGCCAGCAGTTTAAGGGGGCCCCTCTATGGCTACACCTTC. It codes for CASSLRGPLYGYTF.

The V and J genes are TRBV6-8 and TRBJ1-5; tentatively, D is TRBD1 (5 bases). The germline CDR1 and CDR2 sequences are MNHGY and SAAAGT. The CDR3 totals 15 residues. Trimming pared 5 bases from V and 0 bases from J, leaving 11 bases between. The CDR3 here is CASSPDRNSNQPQHF. DNA for the CDR3: TGTGCCAGCAGTCCCGACAGAAATAGCAATCAGCCCCAGCATTTT.

The chain is built from TRBV14 and TRBJ1-4, with unresolved D. This CDR3 contains 12 residues. The germline V and J ends were trimmed by 2 bases and 7 bases, with 5 bases remaining between them. Germline V CDR1 and CDR2: SGHDN, FVKESK. Written as DNA, the CDR3 is TGTGCCAGCAGCCAATATCGTGAAAAACTGTTTTTT. Translation: CASSQYREKLFF.

The genes are TRBV10-3 and TRBJ2-7, with 9 bases matching TRBD2. CDR1 and CDR2 (germline): ENHRY, SYGVKD. Unmatched junction bases numbered 10, after V lost 0 bases and J lost 4 bases. This CDR3 comprises 17 residues. The CDR3 is CAISESHQGLAGYEQYF. The CDR3 nucleotides read TGTGCCATCAGTGAGTCCCACCAGGGGCTAGCGGGGTACGAGCAGTACTTC.

V is TRBV7-2 and J is TRBJ1-4; D perhaps matches TRBD1 (5 bases). The CDR3 totals 13 residues. V was shortened by 4 bases and J by 7 bases, with 10 bases between the two germline ends. Germline V lookup: CDR1 SGHTA, CDR2 FQGNSA. This CDR3 is CASSSGNGEKLFF. The CDR3 DNA sequence: TGTGCCAGCAGCTCAGGGAATGGTGAAAAACTGTTTTTT.

This sequence joins TRBV30 and TRBJ1-2; 7 nucleotides match TRBD1. V trimming: 3 bases; J trimming: 2 bases; junction bases outside the gene matches: 9. CDR3 length: 15 amino acids. CDR1 and CDR2 from the germline V gene are GTSNPN and SVGIG (reference sequence). For the CDR3, the DNA is TGTGCCTGGAGGGGGACCGGACAGGCGAACTATGGCTACACCTTC. It translates to CAWRGTGQANYGYTF.

This clone has only one observation. V usage is TRBV30 and J usage is TRBJ1-4, with 8 bases fitting TRBD1. J lost 7 bases, V lost 5 bases, and 6 bases had no gene match. The CDR3 sequence is 13 residues long. Germline CDR1 GTSNPN, CDR2 SVGIG (reference sequence). The CDR3 loop reads CAWGTGRSEKLFF. The CDR3 DNA reads TGTGCCTGGGGGACAGGTCGGAGTGAAAAACTGTTTTTT.

V gene TRBV7-6 combines with J gene TRBJ1-3; TRBD1 might be the D (5 bases). Per the germline V gene, CDR1 is SGHVS and CDR2 is FNYEAQ. There are 14 residues in the CDR3. Trimming pared 4 bases from V and 2 bases from J, leaving 9 bases between. The CDR3 spells CASSSRVTGNTIYF. Here the CDR3 DNA reads TGTGCCAGCAGCTCCAGGGTGACTGGAAACACCATATATTTT.

V and J are TRBV7-2 and TRBJ1-4; 8 nucleotides match TRBD1. V was pared by 4 bases and J by 3 bases, with 4 bases of the junction left unmatched. The CDR3 is made up of 15 amino acids. Per germline, CDR1 SGHTA and CDR2 FQGNSA. CDR3 protein: CASSSVQGANEKLFF. CDR3 in DNA: TGTGCCAGCAGCTCTGTACAGGGGGCTAATGAAAAACTGTTTTTT.

This chain uses TRBV6-2 or TRBV6-3 with TRBJ1-1, with D possibly TRBD1 on 5 matching bases. The CDR3 extends over 15 amino acids. V was pared by 2 bases and J by 4 bases, with 14 bases between. CDR1 and CDR2 from the germline V gene are MNHEY and SVGEGT. The CDR3 loop is CASSYPGGESTEAFF. CDR3 coding DNA: TGTGCCAGCAGTTACCCCGGGGGGGAGAGCACTGAAGCTTTCTTT.

The V call is TRBV11-2, the J call TRBJ2-1; D perhaps matches TRBD2 (7 bases). Germline loops: CDR1 SGHAT, CDR2 FQNNGV. The CDR3 covers 16 residues. V was shortened by 5 bases and J by 3 bases, with 17 bases between the two germline ends. The CDR3 nucleotides read TGTGCCAGCAGCCCCCCGGGGGCGGGAGTCTACAATGAGCAGTTCTTC. Translating it yields CASSPPGAGVYNEQFF.

V gene TRBV7-3 combines with J gene TRBJ2-3; tentative D call: TRBD2 (7 bases). The length of the CDR3 is 15 residues. V dropped 3 bases and J dropped 3 bases, with 13 bases sitting between them. Germline loops: CDR1 SGHTA, CDR2 FQGTGA. Here the CDR3 reads CASSFLGGATDTQYF. The DNA of the CDR3 is TGTGCCAGCAGCTTCTTAGGGGGGGCGACAGATACGCAGTATTTT.

This clone has a single count. This rearrangement joins TRBV3-1 (or the pseudogene TRBV3-2) to TRBJ1-3; D might be TRBD1 (6 bases). Germline V CDR1 and CDR2: LGHDT, YNNKEL (reference sequence). This CDR3 contains 18 residues. V was clipped by 4 bases and J by 2 bases, with 21 bases between them. CDR3 sequence: CASSRKGATGQAGNTIYF. CDR3 DNA sequence: TGTGCCAGCAGCCGAAAAGGCGCCACAGGGCAGGCTGGAAACACCATATATTTT.

The rearrangement joins TRBV6-4 to TRBJ2-7, with 7 bases that match TRBD2. With 7 bases clipped from V and 4 bases from J, the junction kept 10 bases outside the gene matches. The CDR3 has 14 amino acids. The germline CDR1 and CDR2 sequences are MRHNA and SNTAGT. CDR3 region: CASNWGRGLYEQYF. The CDR3 region has the DNA TGTGCCAGCAACTGGGGGAGGGGACTTTACGAGCAGTACTTC.

The V and J genes are TRBV27 and TRBJ1-5; 7 bases match TRBD1. V was clipped by 4 bases and J by 5 bases; unmatched bases: 11. The CDR3 is 16 amino acids. Germline lookup yields CDR1 MNHEY and CDR2 SMNVEV (reference sequence). CDR3 in amino acids: CASSSDRVIKDQPQHF. The CDR3, as DNA: TGTGCCAGCAGTTCAGACAGGGTAATAAAGGATCAGCCCCAGCATTTT.

The sample holds one count of this clone. The gene calls are TRBV19 and TRBJ1-6, with 7 bases identical to TRBD1. Germline V gene data show CDR1 as LNHDA and CDR2 as SQIVND (reference sequence). This CDR3 contains 14 residues. With V trimmed by 8 bases and J by 4 bases, 5 bases remained unmatched. Written as DNA, the CDR3 is TGTGCCAGTCACGGGACAGCTTATAATTCACCCCTCCACTTT. It specifies CASHGTAYNSPLHF.

This rearrangement joins TRBV5-1 to TRBJ1-6, with D perhaps TRBD1 (6 bases). The CDR3 contains 18 residues. Trimming pared 4 bases from V and 0 bases from J, leaving 17 bases between. CDR1 and CDR2 (germline): SGHRS, YFSETQ. The CDR3 here is CASSPRTAPSSYNSPLHF. The CDR3, as DNA: TGCGCCAGCAGCCCACGGACAGCTCCGAGCTCCTATAATTCACCCCTCCACTTT.

This rearrangement joins TRBV28 to TRBJ2-7; no definite D call. V was clipped by 3 bases and J by 0 bases, with 6 bases between them. The CDR3 extends over 13 amino acids. The germline CDR1 and CDR2 sequences are MDHEN and SYDVKM. CDR3 residues: CASSFENSYEQYF. CDR3 nucleotide sequence: TGTGCCAGCAGTTTCGAGAACTCCTACGAGCAGTACTTC. Drawing the rest from reference TRBV28 and TRBJ2-7, the complete variable domain is DVKVTQSSRYLVKRTGEKVFLECVQDMDHENMFWYRQDPGLGLRLIYFSYDVKMKEKGDIPEGYSVSREKKERFSLILESASTNQTSMYLCASSFENSYEQYFGPGTRLTVT.

The rearrangement joins TRBV24-1 to TRBJ1-1; 7 positions match TRBD1. V gave up 3 bases and J gave up 5 bases; unmatched junction bases: 20. This CDR3 is built from 19 residues. Germline V gene data show CDR1 as KGHDR and CDR2 as SFDVKD. The DNA for the CDR3 is TGTGCCACCAGTGATCCCCGGCCGCGACAGGGAGAGCATAGTACTGAAGCTTTCTTT. Amino acids: CATSDPRPRQGEHSTEAFF.

The rearrangement links TRBV7-9 to TRBJ2-1, with D unresolved. The CDR3 has 13 amino acids. Trimming cost V 1 base and J 4 bases, with 5 bases left between them. Per germline, CDR1 SEHNR and CDR2 FQNEAQ (reference sequence). CDR3 region: CASSLDSYNEQFF. CDR3 DNA sequence: TGTGCCAGCAGCTTAGACAGTTACAATGAGCAGTTCTTC.

The chain joins TRBV29-1 to TRBJ1-3, with a tentative D call TRBD1 (5 bases). Germline values: CDR1 SQVTM, CDR2 ANQGSEA. Trimming pared 8 bases from V and 4 bases from J, leaving 15 bases between. The CDR3 runs 13 residues. The CDR3 region is CSSMGGGGNTIYF. The DNA of the CDR3 is TGCAGCTCGATGGGGGGTGGAGGAAACACCATATATTTT.

J is TRBJ2-2 and V is TRBV7-3, with 7 bases fitting TRBD1. This CDR3 spans 16 amino acids. After removal of 4 bases from V and 0 bases from J, the junction contained 5 bases not matched to a gene. The germline CDR1 and CDR2 sequences are SGHTA and FQGTGA. As DNA, the CDR3 is TGTGCCAGCAGCTCGACGGGACAGACGAACACCGGGGAGCTGTTTTTT. This sequence encodes CASSSTGQTNTGELFF.

The V call is TRBV9, the J call TRBJ2-5; possible D gene TRBD2, 7 bases. V lost 2 bases and J lost 5, with 16 bases in between. This CDR3 contains 15 residues. The germline CDR1 and CDR2 sequences are SGDLS and YYNGEE. Here the CDR3 reads CASSVTLGGGETQYF. The CDR3, as DNA: TGTGCCAGCAGCGTCACCCTGGGAGGGGGGGAGACCCAGTACTTC.

This chain connects TRBV19 to TRBJ2-7; 11 nucleotides align to TRBD2. After removal of 6 bases from V and 3 bases from J, the junction contained 4 bases not matched to a gene. The length of the CDR3 is 14 residues. Germline V CDR1 and CDR2: LNHDA, SQIVND (reference sequence). This CDR3 is CASSRTSGFYEQYF. The CDR3 DNA reads as TGTGCCAGTAGCCGGACTAGCGGGTTCTACGAGCAGTACTTC.

V usage is TRBV6-4 and J usage is TRBJ1-1; D is undetermined. In germline, CDR1 is MRHNA, CDR2 SNTAGT. The CDR3 length is 13 residues. Trimming took off 3 bases at V and 1 base at J, with 6 bases between the two ends. The CDR3 here is CASSETANTEAFF. The CDR3 region has the DNA TGTGCCAGCAGTGAAACAGCGAACACTGAAGCTTTCTTT.

The chain joins TRBV10-3 to TRBJ2-3; the match to TRBD2 covers 11 bases. The CDR3 length is 16 residues. V gave up 3 bases and J gave up 6 bases; unmatched junction bases: 8. CDR1 and CDR2 (germline): ENHRY, SYGVKD. The CDR3 DNA reads as TGTGCCATCAGTGAAGGTAGCGGGGGGGCATGGGATACGCAGTATTTT. The encoded protein is CAISEGSGGAWDTQYF.

The rearrangement uses TRBV9 and TRBJ1-4, with a possible D match to TRBD1 (6 bases). Trimming shortened V by 0 bases and J by 0 bases, and 6 bases separated the two germline ends. CDR1 SGDLS and CDR2 YYNGEE come from the germline V gene. The CDR3 sequence is 15 residues long. The CDR3 sequence: CASSVGQATNEKLFF. CDR3 in DNA: TGTGCCAGCAGCGTAGGACAGGCAACTAATGAAAAACTGTTTTTT.